The clone carrying this T cell receptor beta chain was found many times. The antigen is not known. The CDR3 has 10 amino acids. The ends were cut back, 7 bases at V and 6 bases at J, with 6 bases in the middle. From germline, CDR1 is MNHEY and CDR2 SVGEGT. The protocol attached unique molecular identifiers to individual cDNA molecules. TCRdb re-analysed the 5' RACE reads in MiXCR, keeping a single row per CDR3 protein. In the table there are more than 70,000 distinct CDR3 sequences, about 12% of which are singletons. This entry belongs to a study of early T cells in non-severe SARS-CoV-2 infection. As for the study in general: It was bulk RNA from unsorted whole blood that was sequenced, and the chains were unpaired.

The study, taken as a whole, reports: Matching results from VDJdb favored anti-spike CD8 responses, leaving private and CD4 specificities undetected.

This TCR came from an adult who was a healthcare worker with PCR-confirmed SARS-CoV-2 infection or an uninfected control (not recorded which). The rearrangement uses TRBV6-2 or TRBV6-3 and TRBJ1-2, with D possibly being TRBD1 (6 bases). Sequencing was performed on whole blood. The CDR3 region is CASKGDGYTF. The CDR3 DNA reads TGTGCCAGCAAGGGGGATGGCTACACCTTC.